The rows below give T cell receptor beta chains drawn from one sample of a study of HIV-infected patients and healthy controls. Each CDR3 protein is one row after TCRdb ran MiXCR on the 5' RACE reads. Among thousands of distinct CDR3 sequences listed, around 8.5% were seen once. The input for sequencing was blood, taken before antiretroviral therapy. The receptors were sampled from an adult with HIV infection. The donor label of this sample is uncertain. CDR3s include the opening cysteine and the closing phenylalanine or tryptophan. D genes are given only for firm matches. Some rows have no size entry. The others give once, few or many, or a class for an expanded clone.

J gene | V gene | D gene | clone size | CDR3 protein | CDR3 DNA
TRBJ1-5 | TRBV6-6 | NA | many | CASSRGGGLNQPQHF | TGTGCCAGCAGCCGGGGGGGAGGGTTAAATCAGCCCCAGCATTTT
TRBJ1-5 | TRBV4-1 | NA | many | CASSREHGAGNQPQHF | TGCGCCAGCAGCCGTGAGCACGGGGCGGGCAATCAGCCCCAGCATTTT
TRBJ2-1 | TRBV27 | TRBD2 | many | CASSWYAGGYNEQFF | TGTGCCAGCAGTTGGTATGCGGGAGGATACAATGAGCAGTTCTTC
TRBJ1-5 | TRBV12-3/TRBV12-4 | NA | NA | CASSSQGGYNQPQHF | TGTGCCAGCAGTTCCCAAGGAGGGTACAATCAGCCCCAGCATTTT
TRBJ2-5 | TRBV29-1 | NA | many | CSVEEDQETQYF | TGCAGCGTTGAGGAGGATCAAGAGACCCAGTACTTC
TRBJ2-1 | TRBV12-3/TRBV12-4 | TRBD1 | many | CASSSSDRAEQFF | TGTGCCAGCAGTTCCTCTGACAGGGCTGAGCAGTTCTTC
TRBJ2-5 | TRBV12-3/TRBV12-4 | NA | many | CASSLNPGDAGTQYF | TGTGCCAGCAGTTTAAATCCCGGTGACGCCGGGACCCAGTACTTC
TRBJ1-5 | TRBV5-6 | NA | many | CASSLVPSRRGNQPQHF | TGTGCCAGCAGCTTGGTCCCAAGCAGGCGTGGCAATCAGCCCCAGCATTTT
TRBJ2-7 | TRBV29-1 | NA | many | CSVEKQGTYEQYF | TGCAGCGTTGAAAAACAGGGAACCTACGAGCAGTACTTC
TRBJ1-1 | TRBV7-9 | NA | few | CASTLGGGAEAFF | TGTGCCAGCACCCTCGGGGGGGGTGCTGAAGCTTTCTTT
TRBJ2-7 | TRBV12-5 | NA | many | CASGLLHEQYF | TGTGCTAGTGGTTTGCTCCACGAGCAGTACTTC
TRBJ2-7 | TRBV25-1 | NA | many | CASSGLGGSGSYEQYF | TGTGCCAGCAGTGGATTGGGGGGTTCGGGTTCCTACGAGCAGTACTTC
TRBJ1-1 | TRBV29-1 | NA | many | CSVEIVGGAGAFF | TGCAGCGTTGAAATCGTTGGGGGGGCCGGAGCTTTCTTT
TRBJ1-1 | TRBV2 | TRBD1 | many | CASRNRGMNTEAFF | TGTGCCAGCAGGAACAGGGGTATGAACACTGAAGCTTTCTTT
TRBJ1-1 | TRBV29-1 | NA | many | CSVDRDGTEAFF | TGCAGCGTTGACAGGGATGGTACTGAAGCTTTCTTT
TRBJ2-2 | TRBV7-2 | NA | many | CASSLVGGSSGELFF | TGTGCCAGCAGCTTGGTGGGAGGTTCCTCCGGGGAGCTGTTTTTT
TRBJ2-3 | TRBV6-1 | TRBD2 | NA | CASSELAGETDTQYF | TGTGCCAGCAGTGAACTAGCGGGGGAAACAGATACGCAGTATTTT
TRBJ2-4 | TRBV28 | NA | medium-sized | CASSLGNIQYF | TGTGCCAGCAGTTTGGGCAACATTCAGTACTTC
TRBJ2-1 | TRBV11-2 | TRBD2 | NA | CASSFQPSGGGEQFF | TGTGCCAGCAGCTTTCAGCCTAGCGGGGGGGGGGAGCAGTTCTTC
TRBJ2-3 | TRBV7-9 | TRBD2 | many | CASLHGASGATDTQYF | TGTGCCAGCTTACACGGGGCTAGCGGGGCCACAGATACGCAGTATTTT
TRBJ1-6 | TRBV5-1 | NA | many | CASSLGGRNNSPLHF | TGCGCCAGCAGCTTGGGCGGCCGGAATAATTCACCCCTCCACTTT
TRBJ2-2 | TRBV11-1 | TRBD1 | NA | CASSPAGTGVVTGELFF | TGTGCCAGCAGCCCCGCCGGGACAGGGGTGGTCACCGGGGAGCTGTTTTTT
TRBJ1-2 | TRBV19 | NA | few | CASTPPSGVFNYGYTF | TGTGCCAGTACCCCACCGAGCGGGGTATTTAACTATGGCTACACCTTC
TRBJ2-1 | TRBV7-9 | TRBD2 | few | CASRRGGSIYNEQFF | TGTGCCAGCCGCCGTGGCGGGAGTATTTACAATGAGCAGTTCTTC
TRBJ2-7 | TRBV20-1 | TRBD2 | many | CSARVGGSGSYEQYF | TGCAGTGCTAGAGTTGGCGGGAGTGGGTCCTACGAGCAGTACTTC
TRBJ1-5 | TRBV3-1 | NA | many | CASSQGVDQPQHF | TGTGCCAGCAGCCAAGGGGTCGATCAGCCCCAGCATTTT
TRBJ2-7 | TRBV28 | TRBD2 | many | CASSLGGSAYEQYF | TGTGCCAGCAGTTTAGGCGGGAGTGCGTACGAGCAGTACTTC